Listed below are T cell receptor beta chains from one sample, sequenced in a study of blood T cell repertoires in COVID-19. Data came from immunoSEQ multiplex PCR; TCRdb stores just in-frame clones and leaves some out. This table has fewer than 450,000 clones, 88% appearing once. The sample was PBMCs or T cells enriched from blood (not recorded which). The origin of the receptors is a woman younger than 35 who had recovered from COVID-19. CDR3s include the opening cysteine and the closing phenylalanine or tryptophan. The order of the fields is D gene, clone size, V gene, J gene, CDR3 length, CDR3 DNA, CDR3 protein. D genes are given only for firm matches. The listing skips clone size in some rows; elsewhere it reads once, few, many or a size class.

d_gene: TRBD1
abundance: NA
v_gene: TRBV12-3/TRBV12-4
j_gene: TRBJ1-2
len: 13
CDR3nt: TGTGCCAGCAGTCTGCGACAGGGAGGTGGCTACACCTTC
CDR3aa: CASSLRQGGGYTF

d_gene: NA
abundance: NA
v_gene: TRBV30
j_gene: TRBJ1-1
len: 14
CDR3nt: TGTGCCTGGAGTTACAGGGTGGGCCTCACTGAAGCTTTCTTT
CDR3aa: CAWSYRVGLTEAFF

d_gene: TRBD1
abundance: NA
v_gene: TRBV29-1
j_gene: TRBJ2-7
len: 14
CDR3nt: TGCAGCGTTGACAGACAGGGGGAATCCTACGAGCAGTACTTC
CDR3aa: CSVDRQGESYEQYF

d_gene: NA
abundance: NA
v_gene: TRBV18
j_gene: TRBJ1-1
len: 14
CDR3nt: TGTGCCAGCTCACCCCGGACAGATGGGACTGAAGCTTTCTTT
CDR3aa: CASSPRTDGTEAFF

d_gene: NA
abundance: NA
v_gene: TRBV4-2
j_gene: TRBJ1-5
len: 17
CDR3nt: TGTGCCAGCAGCCAAGACTGGGCGGGGGGGGCACAACAGCCCCAGCATTTT
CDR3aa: CASSQDWAGGAQQPQHF

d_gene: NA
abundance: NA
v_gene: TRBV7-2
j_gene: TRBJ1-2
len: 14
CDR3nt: TGTGCCAGCAGCTTAGGCTCGGTTAACTATGGCTACACCTTC
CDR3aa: CASSLGSVNYGYTF

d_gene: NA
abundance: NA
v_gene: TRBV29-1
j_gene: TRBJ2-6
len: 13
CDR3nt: TGCAGCGTTCATAGCTCTGGGGCCAACGTCCTGACTTTC
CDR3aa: CSVHSSGANVLTF

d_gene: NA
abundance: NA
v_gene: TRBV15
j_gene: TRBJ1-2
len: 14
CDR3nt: TGTGCCACCAGGGAAGGGGGGGGTAGCTATGGCTACACCTTC
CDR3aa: CATREGGGSYGYTF

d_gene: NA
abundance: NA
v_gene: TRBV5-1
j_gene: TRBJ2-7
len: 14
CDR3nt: TGCGCCAGCAGCATAGGACAGAGCTCCTACGAGCAGTACTTC
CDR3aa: CASSIGQSSYEQYF

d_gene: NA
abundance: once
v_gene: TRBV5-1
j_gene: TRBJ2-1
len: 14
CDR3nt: TGCGCCAGCAGCTCGGAGCTTTCCTACAATGAGCAGTTCTTC
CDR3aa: CASSSELSYNEQFF

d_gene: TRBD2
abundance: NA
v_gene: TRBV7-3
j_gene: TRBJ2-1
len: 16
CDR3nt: TGTGCCAGCAGCTTAACACTAGCGGGGGGAGTAGGTGAGCAGTTCTTC
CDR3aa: CASSLTLAGGVGEQFF

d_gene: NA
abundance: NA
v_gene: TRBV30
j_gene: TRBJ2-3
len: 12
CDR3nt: TGTGCCTGGAGTGTAGGGGTGGAGACGCAGTATTTT
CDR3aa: CAWSVGVETQYF

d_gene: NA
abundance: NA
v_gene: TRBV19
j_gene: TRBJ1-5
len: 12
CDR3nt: TGTGCCAGTAGGCCGCAGGGGCAGCCCCAGCATTTT
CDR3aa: CASRPQGQPQHF

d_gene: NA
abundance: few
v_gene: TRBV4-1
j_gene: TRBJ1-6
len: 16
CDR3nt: TGCGCCAGCAGCAGATCTTCTAGCTCCTATAATTCACCCCTCCACTTT
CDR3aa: CASSRSSSSYNSPLHF

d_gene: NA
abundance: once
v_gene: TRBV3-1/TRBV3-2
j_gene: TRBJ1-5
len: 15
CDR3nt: TGTGCCAGCAGCCAAGCCGACAGGCACAATCAGCCCCAGCATTTT
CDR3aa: CASSQADRHNQPQHF

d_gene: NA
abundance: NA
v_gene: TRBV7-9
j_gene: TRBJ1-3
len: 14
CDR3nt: TGTGCCAGCAGCCCCGGTCAGGCCCCAAACACCATATATTTT
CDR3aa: CASSPGQAPNTIYF

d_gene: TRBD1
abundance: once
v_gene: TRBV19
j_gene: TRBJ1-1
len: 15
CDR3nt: TGTGCCAGTAGTAAGGGACAGGCCGGACTTACTGAAGCTTTCTTT
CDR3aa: CASSKGQAGLTEAFF

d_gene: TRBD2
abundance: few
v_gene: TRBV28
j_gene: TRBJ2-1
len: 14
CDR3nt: TGTGCCAGCAGTCTCCGGGGGGGTCCTAATGAGCAGTTCTTC
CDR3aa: CASSLRGGPNEQFF

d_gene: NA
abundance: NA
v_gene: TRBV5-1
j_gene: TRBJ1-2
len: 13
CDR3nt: TGCGCCAGCAGCCCGGAGGCAGACTATGGCTACACCTTC
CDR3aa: CASSPEADYGYTF

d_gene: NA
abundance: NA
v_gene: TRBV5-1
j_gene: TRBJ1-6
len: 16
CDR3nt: TGCGCCAGCAGACCCGCGTGGGCCTCCTATAATTCACCCCTCCACTTT
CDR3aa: CASRPAWASYNSPLHF

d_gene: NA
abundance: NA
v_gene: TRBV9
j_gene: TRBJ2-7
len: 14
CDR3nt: TGTGCCAGCAGCAGGGGGGACAGCTCCTACGAGCAGTACTTC
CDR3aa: CASSRGDSSYEQYF

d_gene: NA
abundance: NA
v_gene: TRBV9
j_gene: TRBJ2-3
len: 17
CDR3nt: TGTGCCAGCAGCGTAGGATGGGCGGGGCTTAGCACAGATACGCAGTATTTT
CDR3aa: CASSVGWAGLSTDTQYF

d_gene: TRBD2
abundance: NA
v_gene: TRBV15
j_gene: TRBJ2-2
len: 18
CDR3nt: TGTGCCACCAGCAGACTACTAGCGGGGGGGCTAGTTGGCGGGGAGCTGTTTTTT
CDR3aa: CATSRLLAGGLVGGELFF

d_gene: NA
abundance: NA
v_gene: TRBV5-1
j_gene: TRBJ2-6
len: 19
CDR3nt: TGCGCCAGCAGCGGCGCCCGGGACACCCATAACTCTGGGGCCAACGTCCTGACTTTC
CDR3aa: CASSGARDTHNSGANVLTF

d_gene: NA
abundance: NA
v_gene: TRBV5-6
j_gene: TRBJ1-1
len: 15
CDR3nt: TGTGCCAGCAGATTGAGGGGGTCCATGAACACTGAAGCTTTCTTT
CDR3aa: CASRLRGSMNTEAFF

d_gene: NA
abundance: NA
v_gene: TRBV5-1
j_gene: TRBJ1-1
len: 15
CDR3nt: TGCGCCAGCAGCTTGGATGGGGCCGTGAACACTGAAGCTTTCTTT
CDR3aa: CASSLDGAVNTEAFF

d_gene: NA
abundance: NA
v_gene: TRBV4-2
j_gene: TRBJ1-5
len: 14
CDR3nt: TGTGCCAGCAGCCAAGATCCCGGGAATCAGCCCCAGCATTTT
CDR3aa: CASSQDPGNQPQHF

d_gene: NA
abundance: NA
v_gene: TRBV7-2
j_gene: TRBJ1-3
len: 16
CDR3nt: TGTGCCAGCAGCCTTACGTCACAGGGCACGGGAAACACCATATATTTT
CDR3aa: CASSLTSQGTGNTIYF

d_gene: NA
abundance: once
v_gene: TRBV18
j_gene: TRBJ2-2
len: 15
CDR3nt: TGTGCCAGCTCACCCGGCGGACTTAACGCCGGGGAGCTGTTTTTT
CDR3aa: CASSPGGLNAGELFF

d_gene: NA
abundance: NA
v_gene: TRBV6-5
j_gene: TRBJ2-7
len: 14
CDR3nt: TGTGCCAGCAGTTACTCGGTGGGCAGGTACGAGCAGTACTTC
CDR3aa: CASSYSVGRYEQYF

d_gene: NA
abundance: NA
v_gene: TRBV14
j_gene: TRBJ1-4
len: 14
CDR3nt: TGTGCCAGCAGCCGAGTGGGGGCTGGTGAAAAACTGTTTTTT
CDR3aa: CASSRVGAGEKLFF

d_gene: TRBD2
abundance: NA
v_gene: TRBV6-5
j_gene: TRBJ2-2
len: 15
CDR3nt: TGTGCCAGCAGTCAACAAGCGGGGAGCACCGGGGAGCTGTTTTTT
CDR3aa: CASSQQAGSTGELFF

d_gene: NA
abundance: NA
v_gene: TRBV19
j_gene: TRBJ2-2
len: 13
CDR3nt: TGTGCCAGTAGTAGCGGGGTCGCCGGGGAGCTGTTTTTT
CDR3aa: CASSSGVAGELFF

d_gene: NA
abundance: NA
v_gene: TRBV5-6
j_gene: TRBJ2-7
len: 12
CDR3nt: TGTGCCAGCAGCCTGTTACTCTACGAGCAGTACTTC
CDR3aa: CASSLLLYEQYF

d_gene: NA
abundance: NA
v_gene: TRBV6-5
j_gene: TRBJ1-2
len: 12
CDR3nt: TGTGCCAGCAGGCTACTAGGTCATGGCTACACCTTC
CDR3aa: CASRLLGHGYTF

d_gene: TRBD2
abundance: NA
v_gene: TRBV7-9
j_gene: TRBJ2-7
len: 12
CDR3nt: TGTGCCAGCAGCTTAAGCGGGGGTGAGCAGTACTTC
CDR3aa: CASSLSGGEQYF

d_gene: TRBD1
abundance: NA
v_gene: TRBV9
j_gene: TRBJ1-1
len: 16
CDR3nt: TGTGCCAGCAGCGCCACCTTGGGACAGGCGGCCACTGAAGCTTTCTTT
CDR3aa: CASSATLGQAATEAFF

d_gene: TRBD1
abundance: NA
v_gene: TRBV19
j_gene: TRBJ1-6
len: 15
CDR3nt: TGTGCCAGTAGTATGGGGACAGCTGATAATTCACCCCTCCACTTT
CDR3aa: CASSMGTADNSPLHF

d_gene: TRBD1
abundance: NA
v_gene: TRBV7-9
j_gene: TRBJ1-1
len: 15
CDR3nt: TGTGCCAGCAGCTCACAGGGGGCATTGGGCACTGAAGCTTTCTTT
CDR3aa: CASSSQGALGTEAFF

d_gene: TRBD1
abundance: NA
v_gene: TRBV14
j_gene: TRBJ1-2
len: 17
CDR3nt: TGTGCCAGCAGCCTCGGACAGGGAACTGGCCGACGGAATGGCTACACCTTC
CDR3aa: CASSLGQGTGRRNGYTF

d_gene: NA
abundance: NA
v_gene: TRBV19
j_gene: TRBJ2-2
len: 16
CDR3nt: TGTGCCAGTACCACCCTCCTAAAAGTCAACACCGGGGAGCTGTTTTTT
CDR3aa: CASTTLLKVNTGELFF

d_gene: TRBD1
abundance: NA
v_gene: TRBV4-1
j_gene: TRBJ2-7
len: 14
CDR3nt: TGCGCCAGCAGCCAAGGCCAGGGGGCGGACGAGCAGTACTTC
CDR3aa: CASSQGQGADEQYF

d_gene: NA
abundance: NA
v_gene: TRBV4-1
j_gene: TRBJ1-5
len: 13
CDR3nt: TGCGCCAGCAGCCAAGGCGGCTATCAGCCCCAGCATTTT
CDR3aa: CASSQGGYQPQHF

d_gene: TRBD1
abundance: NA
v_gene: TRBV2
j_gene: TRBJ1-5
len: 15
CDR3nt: TGTGCCAGCGTAGGGGACAGGCAACCCAATCAGCCCCAGCATTTT
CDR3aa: CASVGDRQPNQPQHF

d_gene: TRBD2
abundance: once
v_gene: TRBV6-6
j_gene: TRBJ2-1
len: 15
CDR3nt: TGTGCCAGCAGCTACACGGGGGGGGACTACAATGAGCAGTTCTTC
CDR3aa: CASSYTGGDYNEQFF

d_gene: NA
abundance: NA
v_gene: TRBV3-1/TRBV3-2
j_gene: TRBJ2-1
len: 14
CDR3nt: TGTGCCAGCACGGGGACAAGCTCCTACAATGAGCAGTTCTTC
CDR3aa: CASTGTSSYNEQFF

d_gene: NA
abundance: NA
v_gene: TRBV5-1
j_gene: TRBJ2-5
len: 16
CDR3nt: TGCGCCAGCAGCTTGAGAGGTCAGATGTACCAAGAGACCCAGTACTTC
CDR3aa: CASSLRGQMYQETQYF

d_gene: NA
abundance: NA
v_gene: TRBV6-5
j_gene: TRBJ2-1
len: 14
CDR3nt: TGTGCCAGCAGCCCCGGGACACCCTGGGATGAGCAGTTCTTC
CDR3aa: CASSPGTPWDEQFF

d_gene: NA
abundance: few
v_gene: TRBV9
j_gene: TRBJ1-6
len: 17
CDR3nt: TGTGCCAGCAGCGTAGTTAGCGGATACTCCTATAATTCACCCCTCCACTTT
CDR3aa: CASSVVSGYSYNSPLHF

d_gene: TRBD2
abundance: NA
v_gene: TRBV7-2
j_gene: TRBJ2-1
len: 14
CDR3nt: TGTGCCAGCAGCTTTGGCGGGGGGTACAATGAGCAGTTCTTC
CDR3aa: CASSFGGGYNEQFF

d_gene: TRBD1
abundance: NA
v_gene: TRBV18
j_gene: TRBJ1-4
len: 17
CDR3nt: TGTGCCAGCTCACCACGGCAGGGGGGCGATTATAACGAAAAACTGTTTTTT
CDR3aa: CASSPRQGGDYNEKLFF

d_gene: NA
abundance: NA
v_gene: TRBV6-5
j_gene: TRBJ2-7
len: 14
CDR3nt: TGTGCCAGCAGTTGGACAGACGTCTCCTACGAGCAGTACTTC
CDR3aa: CASSWTDVSYEQYF